Below, 21 T cell receptor beta chains from the same sample are listed, as sequenced in a study of spatial heterogeneity in lung cancer. General study findings and limits: Within tumors, counts of expanded alpha and beta TCRs tracked tumor mutation counts.

Stated time point: sample taken at primary tumor resection. TCRdb reanalysed the 5' RACE reads using MiXCR and keeps one entry per CDR3 protein. The table shows roughly 5,300 distinct CDR3 sequences, with approximately 8.4% occurring only once. No antigen is known for these receptors. Here the sequenced sample was lung tumor tissue, taken at surgery. All receptors derive from a female donor with early-stage non-small cell lung cancer.

Turning to this clonotype: Possible read error: a much larger clone is one base away. The chain carries TRBV28 and TRBJ2-7; the D gene could be TRBD1 or TRBD2 (5 bases each). The germline gives CDR1 MDHEN, CDR2 SYDVKM. The V end was cut by 3 bases, the J end by 5 bases, with 17 bases between. This CDR3 region has 15 residues. The CDR3 sequence: CASSLVAGSGNEQYF. The CDR3, as DNA: TGTGCCAGCAGTTTGGTGGCAGGGAGTGGGAACGAGCAGTACTTC. Looking up the rest from reference TRBV28 and TRBJ2-7 gives the full variable domain: DVKVTQSSRYLVKRTGEKVFLECVQDMDHENMFWYRQDPGLGLRLIYFSYDVKMKEKGDIPEGYSVSREKKERFSLILESASTNQTSMYLCASSLVAGSGNEQYFGPGTRLTVT.

This clonotype was counted at least ten times. The chain combines TRBV2 with TRBJ2-5, with D uncertain. CDR3 length equals 13 residues. Per the germline V gene, CDR1 is SNHLY and CDR2 is FYNNEI. V gave up 4 bases and J gave up 1 base, with 7 bases separating them. This chain's CDR3 is CASSGVTQETQYF. The CDR3, as DNA: TGTGCCAGCAGTGGGGTGACCCAAGAGACCCAGTACTTC.

This clonotype has at least ten counts. This chain connects TRBV28 to TRBJ2-1; TRBD2 is a possible D gene (5 bases). The germline V gene has CDR1 MDHEN and CDR2 SYDVKM. The CDR3 has 12 residues. V lost 5 bases and J 7 bases, leaving 9 bases between the germline ends. The DNA for the CDR3 is TGTGCCAGCAGTGCGGGCAGAAATGAGCAGTTCTTC. Protein product: CASSAGRNEQFF.

This clonotype is termed large. This chain connects TRBV28 to TRBJ1-2; tentatively, D is TRBD1 (5 bases). With 6 bases removed from V and 3 bases from J, the gap between germline ends came to 8 bases. The germline gives CDR1 MDHEN, CDR2 SYDVKM. The CDR3 totals 12 residues. CDR3 region: CASSSGYYGYTF. The CDR3 DNA sequence: TGTGCCAGCAGCTCAGGGTACTATGGCTACACCTTC.

In its sample, this clonotype is medium-sized. The gene calls are TRBV7-8 and TRBJ1-2; the D is unclear. V was shortened by 2 bases and J by 9 bases, with 13 bases between the two germline ends. The CDR3 covers 13 residues. The germline V gene has CDR1 SGHVS and CDR2 FQNEAQ. The CDR3 region is CASSLSTSGSYTF. The CDR3 DNA reads as TGTGCCAGCAGCTTATCCACCTCTGGAAGCTACACCTTC.

At least ten counts were recorded for this clonotype. This chain uses TRBV2 with TRBJ2-5; TRBD1 might be the D (5 bases). Trimming removed 1 base at V and 5 bases at J, with 11 bases between. The CDR3 extends over 14 amino acids. The germline CDR1 and CDR2 sequences are SNHLY and FYNNEI. The CDR3 is CASSEEQVGETQYF. As DNA, the CDR3 is TGTGCCAGCAGTGAAGAACAGGTGGGCGAGACCCAGTACTTC.

This clonotype is classed as medium-sized. The chain links TRBV7-2 to TRBJ2-5, with 9 bases that match TRBD2. The CDR3 is 15 residues long. The V gene's germline CDR1 is SGHTA and CDR2 FQGNSA. The J segment lost 2 bases and the V segment lost 2 bases, leaving 3 bases of the junction unmatched. In DNA form, the CDR3 reads TGTGCCAGCAGCTTACCTAGCGGGGCTCAAGAGACCCAGTACTTC. This gives the protein CASSLPSGAQETQYF.

The sample holds many counts of this clonotype. The V gene is TRBV29-1, the J gene TRBJ2-7, with 9 positions matching TRBD1. CDR1 and CDR2 from the germline V gene are SQVTM and ANQGSEA. CDR3 length: 15 residues. V lost 2 bases, J lost 4 bases, and 9 bases stayed unmatched. In nucleotides, the CDR3 is TGCAGCGTTGAACCCACCGGGACAGGGACTTACGAGCAGTACTTC. Amino acids: CSVEPTGTGTYEQYF.

This clonotype is categorized as medium-sized (0.01 to 0.1%). The chain couples TRBV14 to TRBJ1-2; 9 positions agree with TRBD1. Germline-derived CDR1 and CDR2 are SGHDN and FVKESK. Losses at the gene ends were 1 base for V and 3 bases for J; bases not matched to a gene: 9. CDR3 size: 17 residues. The CDR3 loop is CASSQAGTGPRDYGYTF. The CDR3, as DNA: TGTGCCAGCAGCCAAGCCGGGACAGGGCCCCGGGACTATGGCTACACCTTC.

This clonotype was seen at least ten times. The rearrangement joins TRBV27 to TRBJ1-1, with D perhaps matching TRBD1 (5 bases). The V gene's germline CDR1 is MNHEY and CDR2 SMNVEV (reference sequence). This CDR3 is 16 amino acids long. Trimming took 7 bases from V and 4 from J, leaving 22 bases between them. CDR3: CASNPIGFRVGTEAFF. The CDR3 region has the DNA TGTGCCAGCAACCCAATAGGGTTCAGGGTGGGCACTGAAGCTTTCTTT.

In this sample, this clonotype turned up a few times. The rearrangement uses TRBV5-5 and TRBJ2-1; TRBD1 matches at 9 bases. Germline lookup yields CDR1 SGHKS and CDR2 YYEKEE (reference sequence). The CDR3 runs to 15 residues. The V gene end was trimmed by 4 bases and the J gene end by 8 bases; junction bases not matched to a gene: 10. The CDR3 DNA sequence: TGTGCCAGCAGCAACCGGGACAGGGTCGACGATGAGCAGTTCTTC. Translation gives CASSNRDRVDDEQFF.

This clonotype is medium-sized. CDR3 sequence reads: CASSLGEFEGGYGYTF. As DNA, the CDR3 is TGTGCCAGCAGCTTAGGCGAATTTGAGGGCGGGTATGGCTACACCTTC. J is TRBJ1-2 and V is TRBV7-8; D not resolved. V dropped 1 base and J dropped 5 bases, with 17 bases sitting between them. The germline gives CDR1 SGHVS, CDR2 FQNEAQ. The CDR3 spans 16 residues.

This clonotype was counted a single time. The V gene is TRBV7-6, the J gene TRBJ1-6; D perhaps matches TRBD1 (5 bases). The CDR3 has 15 residues. CDR1 is SGHVS and CDR2 is FNYEAQ in the germline V gene. V was trimmed by 5 bases and J by 7 bases, leaving 15 bases between them. The CDR3 sequence is CASSLQTETNSPLHF. CDR3 DNA: TGTGCCAGCAGCCTGCAGACAGAAACCAATTCACCCCTCCACTTT. The full variable domain, completed using reference TRBV7-6 and TRBJ1-6, is GAGVSQSPRYKVTKRGQDVALRCDPISGHVSLYWYRQALGQGPEFLTYFNYEAQQDKSGLPNDRFSAERPEGSISTLTIQRTEQRDSAMYRCASSLQTETNSPLHFGNGTRLTVT.

By share of the sample, this clonotype is medium-sized. The chain uses TRBV5-6 and TRBJ2-5; D ambiguous. Germline V gene lookup returns CDR1 SGHDT and CDR2 YYEEEE. V was shortened by 0 bases and J by 1 base, with 7 bases between the two germline ends. The length of the CDR3 is 14 residues. CDR3 region: CASSLGTPQETQYF. In DNA, the CDR3 is TGTGCCAGCAGCTTGGGGACCCCCCAAGAGACCCAGTACTTC.

This clonotype is medium-sized (0.01 to 0.1%) in the sample. The J gene is TRBJ2-5, the V gene TRBV9; 7 bases map to TRBD2. J gave up 7 bases and V 0 bases, and 15 bases lay outside the gene matches. The CDR3 contains 17 residues. Germline loops: CDR1 SGDLS, CDR2 YYNGEE. CDR3 sequence reads: CASSVEDGGGTFSTQYF. For the CDR3, the DNA is TGTGCCAGCAGCGTAGAGGATGGGGGGGGTACTTTCTCGACCCAGTACTTC.

At least ten counts were recorded for this clonotype. J is TRBJ2-2 and V is TRBV5-1, with unresolved D. The CDR3 length is 14 residues. Germline CDR1 and CDR2: SGHRS and YFSETQ. The V end was cut by 5 bases, the J end by 1 base, with 9 bases between. CDR3 sequence: CASRWEMNTGELFF. In DNA form, the CDR3 reads TGCGCCAGCAGATGGGAAATGAACACCGGGGAGCTGTTTTTT.

At least ten counts were recorded for this clonotype. This chain connects TRBV20-1 to TRBJ1-5, with D possibly matching TRBD1 (5 bases). V lost 3 bases and J 9 bases, leaving 9 bases between the germline ends. Germline-derived CDR1 and CDR2 are DFQATT and SNEGSKA (reference sequence). This CDR3 contains 11 residues. The CDR3 sequence: CSASPGGPQHF. The CDR3 DNA is TGCAGTGCTAGTCCCGGGGGGCCCCAGCATTTT.

By share of the sample, this clonotype is medium-sized. This chain uses TRBV3-1 with TRBJ2-5; TRBD2 agrees at 10 bases. The CDR3 contains 17 residues. CDR1 and CDR2 from the germline V gene are LGHDT and YNNKEL (reference sequence). V gave up 0 bases and J gave up 5 bases; unmatched junction bases: 9. CDR3 protein: CASSQEGLAGAGETQYF. Written as DNA, the CDR3 is TGTGCCAGCAGCCAAGAAGGGCTAGCGGGGGCTGGGGAGACCCAGTACTTC.

This clonotype was counted many times. The rearrangement joins TRBV7-8 to TRBJ1-2; the D gene is possibly TRBD1 (6 bases). The CDR3 spans 13 residues. The germline gives CDR1 SGHVS, CDR2 FQNEAQ. The V gene lost 4 bases and the J gene lost 0 bases, with 6 bases spanning the gap. For the CDR3, the DNA is TGTGCCAGCAGCTGGGACACTAACTATGGCTACACCTTC. Its protein product is CASSWDTNYGYTF.

The table lists this clonotype with many counts. The chain is built from TRBV9 and TRBJ2-2; D may be TRBD1 (6 bases). This CDR3 contains 15 residues. Per germline, CDR1 SGDLS and CDR2 YYNGEE. The V end was cut by 5 bases, the J end by 4 bases, with 15 bases between. The CDR3: CASRPTGLGTGELFF. The CDR3 nucleotides read TGTGCCAGCAGACCTACAGGGTTAGGCACCGGGGAGCTGTTTTTT. Combining the CDR3 with reference TRBV9 and TRBJ2-2 gives the whole variable domain DSGVTQTPKHLITATGQRVTLRCSPRSGDLSVYWYQQSLDQGLQFLIQYYNGEERAKGNILERFSAQQFPDLHSELNLSSLELGDSALYFCASRPTGLGTGELFFGEGSRLTVL.

This clonotype was seen ten or more times. V and J are TRBV5-6 and TRBJ2-2; D gene unclear. There are 14 residues in the CDR3. In germline, CDR1 is SGHDT, CDR2 YYEEEE. V was shortened by 2 bases and J by 4 bases, with 9 bases between the two germline ends. The CDR3 is CASSFGVTTGELFF. CDR3 nucleotides: TGTGCCAGCAGCTTTGGGGTAACCACCGGGGAGCTGTTTTTT. Together with reference TRBV5-6 and TRBJ2-2, the CDR3 gives the full variable domain: DAGVTQSPTHLIKTRGQQVTLRCSPKSGHDTVSWYQQALGQGPQFIFQYYEEEERQRGNFPDRFSGHQFPNYSSELNVNALLLGDSALYLCASSFGVTTGELFFGEGSRLTVL.